This T cell receptor (beta chain) was observed in a study of blood T cell repertoires in COVID-19. Across the whole study: Some COVID-19 samples were acute and others convalescent; all came from the United States, Italy and Spain.

V shed 3 bases and J shed 7 bases, with 12 bases lying between them. CDR1 and CDR2 from the germline V gene are LNHDA and SQIVND (reference sequence). The CDR3 consists of 14 residues. In the study's own analysis: Estimation of nucleated cell counts relied on the amplification of reference gene primers. Profiling relied on immunoSEQ multiplex PCR, and the TCRdb table lists in-frame clones only, not all of them. V, J and clone size reflect that table, while D and trimming were determined from the DNA. Of roughly 190,000 clones listed, approximately 84% were seen once; the top ten hold 2.5% to 3.5%. In its sample, this clone was seen once.

This rearrangement joins TRBV19 to TRBJ2-2; possible D gene TRBD2, 7 bases. Sequencing used PBMCs or T cells enriched from blood (not recorded which). The sequence was obtained from a woman aged 30 to 39 who had recovered from COVID-19. CDR3: CASSIGGLGGELFF. CDR3 nucleotides: TGTGCCAGTAGTATCGGGGGGCTGGGCGGGGAGCTGTTTTTT. Full variable domain (remainder filled in from reference TRBV19 and TRBJ2-2): DGGITQSPKYLFRKEGQNVTLSCEQNLNHDAMYWYRQDPGQGLRLIYYSQIVNDFQKGDIAEGYSVSREKKESFPLTVTSAQKNPTAFYLCASSIGGLGGELFFGEGSRLTVL.